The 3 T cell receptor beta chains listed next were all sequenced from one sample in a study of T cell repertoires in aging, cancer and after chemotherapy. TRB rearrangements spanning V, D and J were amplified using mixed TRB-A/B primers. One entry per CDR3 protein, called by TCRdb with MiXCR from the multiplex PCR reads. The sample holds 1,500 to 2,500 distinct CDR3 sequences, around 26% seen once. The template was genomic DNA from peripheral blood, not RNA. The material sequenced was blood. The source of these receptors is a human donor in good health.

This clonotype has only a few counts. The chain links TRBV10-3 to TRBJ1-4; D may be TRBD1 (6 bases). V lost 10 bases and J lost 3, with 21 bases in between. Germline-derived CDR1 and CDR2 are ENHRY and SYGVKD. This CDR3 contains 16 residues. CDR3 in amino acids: CATSKGAGGPNEKLFF. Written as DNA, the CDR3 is TGTGCCACCTCCAAAGGGGCGGGGGGGCCTAATGAAAAACTGTTTTTT.

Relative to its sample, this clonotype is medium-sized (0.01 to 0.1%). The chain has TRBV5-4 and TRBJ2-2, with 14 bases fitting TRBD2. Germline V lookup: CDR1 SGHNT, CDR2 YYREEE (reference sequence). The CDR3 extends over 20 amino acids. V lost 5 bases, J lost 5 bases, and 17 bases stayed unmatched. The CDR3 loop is CASSLLLTSGRAKRTGELFF. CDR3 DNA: TGTGCCAGCAGTCTTCTTTTGACTAGCGGGAGGGCGAAAAGGACCGGGGAGCTGTTTTTT.

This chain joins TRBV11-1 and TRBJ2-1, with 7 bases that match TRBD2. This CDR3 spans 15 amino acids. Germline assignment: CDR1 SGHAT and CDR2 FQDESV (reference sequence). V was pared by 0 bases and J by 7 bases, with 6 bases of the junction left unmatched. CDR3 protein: CASSLARAGQNEQFF. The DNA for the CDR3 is TGTGCCAGCAGCTTAGCGCGAGCGGGGCAAAATGAGCAGTTCTTC.